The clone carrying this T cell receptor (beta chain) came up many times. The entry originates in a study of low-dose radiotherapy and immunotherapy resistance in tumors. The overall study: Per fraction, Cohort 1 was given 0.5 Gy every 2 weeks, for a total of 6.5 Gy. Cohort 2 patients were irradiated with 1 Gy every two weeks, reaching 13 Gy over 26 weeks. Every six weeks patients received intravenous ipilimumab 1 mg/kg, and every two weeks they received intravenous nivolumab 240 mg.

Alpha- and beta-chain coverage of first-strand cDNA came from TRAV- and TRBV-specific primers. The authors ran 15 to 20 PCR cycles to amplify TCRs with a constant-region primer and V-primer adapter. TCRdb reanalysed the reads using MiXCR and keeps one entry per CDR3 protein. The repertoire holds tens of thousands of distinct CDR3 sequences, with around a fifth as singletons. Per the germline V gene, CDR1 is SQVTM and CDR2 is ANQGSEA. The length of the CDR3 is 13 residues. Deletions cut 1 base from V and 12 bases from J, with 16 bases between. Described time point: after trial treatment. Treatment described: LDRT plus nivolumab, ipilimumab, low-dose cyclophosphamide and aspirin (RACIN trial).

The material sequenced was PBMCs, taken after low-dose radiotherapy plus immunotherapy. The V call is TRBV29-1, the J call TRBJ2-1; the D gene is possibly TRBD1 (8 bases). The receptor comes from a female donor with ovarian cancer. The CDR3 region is CSVEAGRGTGQFF. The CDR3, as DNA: TGCAGCGTTGAAGCGGGGAGGGGGACAGGGCAGTTCTTC.